The rows below give T cell receptor beta chains drawn from one sample of a study of cytomegalovirus exposure and HLA in healthy donors. TCRdb keeps only in-frame clones here, not all; method: immunoSEQ multiplex PCR. The sample contains over 200,000 clones, roughly 90% of which appear only once. Sequenced sample: PBMCs. These receptors all stem from a woman aged 18-35 years in good health and CMV-seronegative. Each CDR3 is given with its conserved first and last residue. D genes are given only for firm matches. Clone size is stated in some rows and not others, as once, few, many or a class when expanded.

d_gene: -
j_gene: TRBJ2-7
v_gene: TRBV5-8
abundance: -
CDR3aa: CASRVRGSYEQYF
CDR3nt: TGTGCCAGCAGGGTACGGGGTTCCTACGAGCAGTACTTC

d_gene: -
j_gene: TRBJ1-2
v_gene: TRBV29-1
abundance: -
CDR3aa: CSVDRGEQDYGYTF
CDR3nt: TGCAGCGTTGATAGGGGTGAACAGGACTATGGCTACACCTTC

d_gene: TRBD2
j_gene: TRBJ2-3
v_gene: TRBV28
abundance: -
CDR3aa: CASSFGGLAGRLTDTQYF
CDR3nt: TGTGCCAGCAGTTTTGGGGGACTAGCGGGGAGGCTCACAGATACGCAGTATTTT

d_gene: -
j_gene: TRBJ1-1
v_gene: TRBV18
abundance: -
CDR3aa: CASARGGDGTEAFF
CDR3nt: TGTGCCAGCGCCCGGGGGGGAGATGGCACTGAAGCTTTCTTT

d_gene: -
j_gene: TRBJ1-6
v_gene: TRBV28
abundance: -
CDR3aa: CASSPRERGNSPLHF
CDR3nt: TGTGCCAGCAGTCCCCGCGAAAGGGGTAATTCACCCCTCCACTTT

d_gene: TRBD1
j_gene: TRBJ1-1
v_gene: TRBV28
abundance: -
CDR3aa: CASRDHRGLNTEAFF
CDR3nt: TGTGCCAGCAGAGACCACAGGGGATTGAACACTGAAGCTTTCTTT

d_gene: -
j_gene: TRBJ1-6
v_gene: TRBV6-5
abundance: once
CDR3aa: CASREAVGRLPLHF
CDR3nt: TGTGCCAGCAGAGAGGCCGTCGGTCGCCTACCCCTCCACTTT

d_gene: -
j_gene: TRBJ1-5
v_gene: TRBV4-3
abundance: -
CDR3aa: CASSQDRGDQPQHF
CDR3nt: TGCGCCAGCAGCCAAGATCGGGGTGACCAGCCCCAGCATTTT

d_gene: TRBD1
j_gene: TRBJ2-5
v_gene: TRBV27
abundance: -
CDR3aa: CASSDTGGFETQYF
CDR3nt: TGTGCCAGCAGTGACACAGGGGGCTTTGAGACCCAGTACTTC

d_gene: -
j_gene: TRBJ1-2
v_gene: TRBV27
abundance: -
CDR3aa: CASETDGDGYTF
CDR3nt: TGTGCCAGCGAGACAGATGGGGATGGCTACACCTTC

d_gene: -
j_gene: TRBJ1-6
v_gene: TRBV7-9
abundance: -
CDR3aa: CASSLALSNSPLHF
CDR3nt: TGTGCCAGCAGCTTAGCGCTGAGCAATTCACCCCTCCACTTT

d_gene: -
j_gene: TRBJ1-1
v_gene: TRBV4-3
abundance: once
CDR3aa: CASSQGGSNTEAFF
CDR3nt: TGCGCCAGCAGCCAAGGAGGGTCGAACACTGAAGCTTTCTTT

d_gene: TRBD1
j_gene: TRBJ2-2
v_gene: TRBV19
abundance: -
CDR3aa: CASSNRQGAGGELFF
CDR3nt: TGTGCCAGTAGCAATCGACAGGGGGCGGGCGGGGAGCTGTTTTTT

d_gene: -
j_gene: TRBJ2-3
v_gene: TRBV18
abundance: -
CDR3aa: CASSPGDAGDTQYF
CDR3nt: TGTGCCAGCTCACCAGGGGATGCGGGGGATACGCAGTATTTT

d_gene: -
j_gene: TRBJ1-2
v_gene: TRBV28
abundance: -
CDR3aa: CASSLDVAQGGGYTF
CDR3nt: TGTGCCAGCAGTTTAGATGTCGCCCAGGGAGGCGGCTACACCTTC

d_gene: -
j_gene: TRBJ1-2
v_gene: TRBV4-3
abundance: -
CDR3aa: CASSQDLLREGGYTF
CDR3nt: TGCGCCAGCAGCCAAGATCTTCTCCGGGAAGGAGGCTACACCTTC

d_gene: -
j_gene: TRBJ2-3
v_gene: TRBV18
abundance: -
CDR3aa: CASSEVAGTDTQYF
CDR3nt: TGTGCCAGCTCAGAGGTAGCTGGCACAGATACGCAGTATTTT

d_gene: TRBD1
j_gene: TRBJ1-1
v_gene: TRBV5-4
abundance: -
CDR3aa: CASSLVGGTGSTEAFF
CDR3nt: TGTGCCAGCAGCTTGGTGGGGGGGACAGGGAGTACTGAAGCTTTCTTT

d_gene: -
j_gene: TRBJ1-1
v_gene: TRBV28
abundance: -
CDR3aa: CASSLGHATEAFF
CDR3nt: TGTGCCAGCAGTTTAGGGCACGCCACTGAAGCTTTCTTT

d_gene: TRBD1
j_gene: TRBJ1-5
v_gene: TRBV28
abundance: once
CDR3aa: CASSLRRRVWDSSPGGNQPQHF
CDR3nt: TGTGCCAGCAGTTTACGTCGTCGGGTATGGGACAGCTCTCCTGGAGGCAATCAGCCCCAGCATTTT

d_gene: -
j_gene: TRBJ2-7
v_gene: TRBV4-1
abundance: -
CDR3aa: CASSVQVSYEQYF
CDR3nt: TGCGCCAGCAGCGTGCAGGTTTCCTACGAGCAGTACTTC